Presented here are 25 T cell receptor beta chains from one specimen sequenced in a study of low-dose radiotherapy and immunotherapy resistance in tumors. Primers used for first-strand cDNA, a TRAV- and TRBV-specific set, covered both alpha and beta chains. The TCRs were subjected to amplification over approximately 20 PCR cycles employing a constant-region primer in conjunction with a V-primer adapter. TCRdb redid the calling of the reads with MiXCR, one entry per CDR3 protein. The table has 30,000 or so distinct CDR3 sequences, 45% to 50% seen once. Regarding time point: after trial treatment. The sample's treatment: LDRT plus nivolumab, ipilimumab, low-dose cyclophosphamide and aspirin (RACIN trial). Sequenced material: PBMCs, taken after low-dose radiotherapy plus immunotherapy. Receptor source: a male donor with gallbladder cancer.

The chain couples TRBV28 to TRBJ1-1, with D maybe TRBD1 (5 bases). V gave up 3 bases and J gave up 5 bases, with 13 bases separating them. The CDR3 is 14 amino acids. Germline lookup yields CDR1 MDHEN and CDR2 SYDVKM. This CDR3 is CASSFFSGGTEAFF. CDR3 in DNA: TGTGCCAGCAGTTTTTTTTCGGGGGGAACTGAAGCTTTCTTT. The variable domain in full, with the rest retrieved from reference TRBV28 and TRBJ1-1, is DVKVTQSSRYLVKRTGEKVFLECVQDMDHENMFWYRQDPGLGLRLIYFSYDVKMKEKGDIPEGYSVSREKKERFSLILESASTNQTSMYLCASSFFSGGTEAFFGQGTRLTVV.

This clonotype was seen many times. The V call is TRBV27, the J call TRBJ2-5; 8 bases align to TRBD2. CDR3 length: 18 residues. Germline values: CDR1 MNHEY, CDR2 SMNVEV (reference sequence). V lost 5 bases, J lost 4 bases, and 18 bases stayed unmatched. CDR3 nucleotide sequence: TGTGCCAGCAGTCCCAATTCCCTCGGACTAGCAGGAGCAGAGACCCAGTACTTC. Translating gives CASSPNSLGLAGAETQYF.

This clonotype showed up just a few times. The chain links TRBV11-2 to TRBJ2-1; weak D call: TRBD2 (6 bases). Trimming cost V 4 bases and J 5 bases, with 18 bases left between them. CDR3 length: 16 amino acids. Per the germline V gene, CDR1 is SGHAT and CDR2 is FQNNGV. The CDR3 coding sequence is TGTGCCAGCAGCTCTACCCCAAGCGGGCCCAACAATGAGCAGTTCTTC. Translation: CASSSTPSGPNNEQFF. Supplemented by reference TRBV11-2 and TRBJ2-1, the full variable domain reads EAGVAQSPRYKIIEKRQSVAFWCNPISGHATLYWYQQILGQGPKLLIQFQNNGVVDDSQLPKDRFSAERLKGVDSTLKIQPAKLEDSAVYLCASSSTPSGPNNEQFFGPGTRLTVL.

This clonotype was picked up many times. The chain links TRBV2 to TRBJ1-5; TRBD1 matches at 7 bases. The V gene end was trimmed by 6 bases and the J gene end by 2 bases; junction bases not matched to a gene: 7. Germline lookup yields CDR1 SNHLY and CDR2 FYNNEI. This CDR3 is built from 15 residues. CDR3 loop: CASRPDRVGNQPQHF. The CDR3 nucleotides read TGTGCCAGCAGACCTGACAGGGTGGGCAATCAGCCCCAGCATTTT.

With respect to this clonotype: One base separates it from a far larger clone, so it is likely a read error. The chain couples TRBV7-6 to TRBJ2-1, with D possibly being TRBD2 (6 bases). Germline values: CDR1 SGHVS, CDR2 FNYEAQ. This CDR3 is 18 amino acids long. CDR3 protein: CVSSLEGLGLGSLDEQFF. The CDR3 nucleotides read TGTGTCAGCAGCTTAGAGGGGTTGGGACTGGGGAGTCTGGATGAGCAGTTCTTC.

Comments on this clonotype: It differs at one base from a far larger clone, so likely a read error. This chain joins TRBV7-2 and TRBJ2-7, with 11 bases lining up with TRBD2. Germline CDR1 SGHTA, CDR2 FQGNSA. V shed 2 bases, J shed 7 bases, and the junction held 28 bases outside the gene matches. The CDR3 consists of 22 residues. The CDR3 is CASSLRPRQAFTSGSPHNEQYF. CDR3 in DNA: TGTGCCAGCAGCTTAAGGCCCCGACAGGCCTTTACTAGCGGGAGCCCCCACAATGAGCAGTACTTC. Together with reference TRBV7-2 and TRBJ2-7, the CDR3 gives the full variable domain: GAGVSQSPSNKVTEKGKDVELRCDPISGHTALYWYRQSLGQGLEFLIYFQGNSAPDKSGLPSDRFSAERTGGSVSTLTIQRTQQEDSAVYLCASSLRPRQAFTSGSPHNEQYFGPGTRLTVT.

The chain employs TRBV20-1 and TRBJ1-5, with 7 positions matching TRBD1. The V gene's germline CDR1 is DFQATT and CDR2 SNEGSKA (reference sequence). The length of the CDR3 is 14 residues. J was trimmed by 9 bases and V by 4 bases; bases with no gene match: 12. CDR3 DNA: TGCAGTGCTACCGGGACAGATGGATCAGGGCCCCAGCATTTT. Its protein product is CSATGTDGSGPQHF.

This clonotype was counted at least ten times. This rearrangement joins TRBV14 to TRBJ2-4; no reliable D call. Trimming took off 0 bases at V and 0 bases at J, with 9 bases between the two ends. Germline V gene data show CDR1 as SGHDN and CDR2 as FVKESK. The CDR3 is made up of 16 amino acids. CDR3 loop: CASSQDPVRAKNIQYF. The CDR3 bases are TGTGCCAGCAGCCAAGACCCGGTTAGAGCCAAAAACATTCAGTACTTC. The full variable domain, in which reference TRBV14 and TRBJ2-4 provide the parts outside the CDR3, is EAGVTQFPSHSVIEKGQTVTLRCDPISGHDNLYWYRRVMGKEIKFLLHFVKESKQDESGMPNNRFLAERTGGTYSTLKVQPAELEDSGVYFCASSQDPVRAKNIQYFGAGTRLSVL.

In this sample, this clonotype turned up a few times. This chain links TRBV4-3 with TRBJ1-4, with TRBD1 as a possible D gene (6 bases). Trimming removed 4 bases from V and 8 bases from J, with 17 bases in between. The CDR3 contains 15 residues. Germline V CDR1 and CDR2: LGHNA, YSLEER. CDR3 DNA sequence: TGCGCCAGCAGCCCGCAGACAGGTTTCGGCGAAAAACTGTTTTTT. Amino acids: CASSPQTGFGEKLFF.

As concerns this clonotype: A read error is likely here: a far larger clone is one base away. Here the CDR3 reads CASSPGGRSVAETQFF. DNA for the CDR3: TGTGCCAGCTCGCCCGGGGGGCGGTCAGTTGCAGAGACCCAGTTCTTC. This chain uses TRBV28 with TRBJ2-1; possibly TRBD2 for D (7 bases). Germline V gives CDR1 MDHEN, CDR2 SYDVKM. The germline V and J ends were trimmed by 8 bases and 13 bases, with 30 bases remaining between them. The CDR3 extends over 16 amino acids.

V usage is TRBV28 and J usage is TRBJ2-7, with 7 bases lining up with TRBD2. This CDR3 comprises 15 residues. The germline gives CDR1 MDHEN, CDR2 SYDVKM. V dropped 5 bases and J dropped 2; count of bases not matched to a gene: 9. This chain's CDR3 is CASSRPGGSTYEQYF. For the CDR3, the DNA is TGTGCCAGCAGTCGCCCGGGCGGGAGTACCTACGAGCAGTACTTC.

This clonotype appeared a few times. The gene calls are TRBV7-9 and TRBJ2-2, with 7 bases lining up with TRBD1. Germline V CDR1 and CDR2: SEHNR, FQNEAQ (reference sequence). J was trimmed by 0 bases and V by 5 bases; bases with no gene match: 9. The CDR3 contains 17 residues. The CDR3 loop reads CASSHPSDRANTGELFF. The CDR3 DNA is TGTGCCAGCAGCCATCCCTCCGACAGGGCGAACACCGGGGAGCTGTTTTTT.

The chain couples TRBV27 to TRBJ1-2, with D possibly TRBD1 on 6 matching bases. The germline CDR1 and CDR2 sequences are MNHEY and SMNVEV (reference sequence). CDR3 length: 13 residues. Trimming pared 8 bases from V and 8 bases from J, leaving 18 bases between. CDR3 coding DNA: TGTGCCAGCGGTAGGGGGGGCGTTCTAGGCTACACCTTC. Amino acid sequence: CASGRGGVLGYTF.

The V call is TRBV6-8, the J call TRBJ1-2, with unresolved D. CDR1 is MNHGY and CDR2 is SAAAGT in the germline V gene. V lost 8 bases to trimming and J lost 10 bases, with 23 bases between them. This CDR3 is built from 14 residues. The CDR3 sequence is CASSQMAILPSYTF. CDR3 nucleotides: TGTGCCAGCTCGCAGATGGCTATTCTTCCGTCCTACACCTTC.

Ten or more counts support this clonotype. The chain joins TRBV7-4 to TRBJ1-3; 9 nucleotides match TRBD1. The CDR3 consists of 15 residues. Trimming removed 6 bases from V and 2 bases from J; junction bases left unmatched: 5. Germline assignment: CDR1 SGHVT and CDR2 SQSDAQ. In DNA, the CDR3 is TGTGCCAGCAGGGGGGACAGGGCTACTGGAAACACCATATATTTT. The encoded protein is CASRGDRATGNTIYF.

This clonotype was observed at least ten times. This rearrangement joins TRBV20-1 to TRBJ2-7, with D possibly matching TRBD1 (6 bases). The V gene lost 3 bases and the J gene lost 4 bases, with 10 bases spanning the gap. The length of the CDR3 is 12 residues. The germline CDR1 and CDR2 sequences are DFQATT and SNEGSKA (reference sequence). DNA of the CDR3: TGCAGTGCTAGCGGGACACCATACGAGCAGTACTTC. It specifies CSASGTPYEQYF.

V and J are TRBV19 and TRBJ2-2; TRBD1 matches 8 bases. Germline assignment: CDR1 LNHDA and CDR2 SQIVND (reference sequence). The V gene end was trimmed by 6 bases and the J gene end by 5 bases; junction bases not matched to a gene: 5. This CDR3 is built from 14 residues. Here the CDR3 DNA reads TGTGCCAGTAGGCGACAGGGGTCGACCGGGGAGCTGTTTTTT. Translating gives CASRRQGSTGELFF.

The chain uses TRBV20-1 and TRBJ2-3; 10 nucleotides align to TRBD2. Germline values: CDR1 DFQATT, CDR2 SNEGSKA (reference sequence). CDR3 length: 14 residues. The trim removed 3 bases at V and 6 bases at J, leaving 6 bases unmatched. CDR3 DNA: TGCAGTGCTAGCTCAGCGGGGGGGCCCGATACGCAGTATTTT. As protein: CSASSAGGPDTQYF.

This clonotype has a handful of counts. The gene calls are TRBV7-2 and TRBJ1-1, with a possible D match to TRBD1 (5 bases). The CDR3 sequence is 13 residues long. CDR1 is SGHTA, CDR2 FQGNSA, per germline. V lost 5 bases, J lost 7 bases, and 14 bases lay in between. The CDR3: CASSPHLDSEAFF. The CDR3 DNA follows: TGTGCCAGCAGCCCTCACCTCGACAGTGAAGCTTTCTTT.

Points on this clonotype: A read error is likely here: a far larger clone is one base away. This chain connects TRBV2 to TRBJ2-7, with 7 bases identical to TRBD1. Trimming cost V 6 bases and J 7 bases; bases outside gene matches: 15. This CDR3 has 15 amino acids. CDR1 is SNHLY, CDR2 FYNNEI, per germline. CDR3 protein: CASRAGGQELNEQYF. The CDR3 nucleotides read TGTGCCAGCAGAGCAGGGGGTCAGGAGTTGAATGAGCAGTACTTC.

The chain couples TRBV29-1 to TRBJ2-2; D is perhaps TRBD1 (5 bases). CDR1 SQVTM and CDR2 ANQGSEA come from the germline V gene. The CDR3 is 13 amino acids. V lost 3 bases and J lost 2, with 7 bases in between. The DNA for the CDR3 is TGCAGCGTTGACGGACAAAACACCGGGGAGCTGTTTTTT. Protein: CSVDGQNTGELFF.

This clonotype is medium-sized in the sample. This rearrangement joins TRBV20-1 to TRBJ2-4, with D uncertain. V was pared by 1 base and J by 0 bases, with 10 bases between. The CDR3 runs to 15 residues. Germline V gene data show CDR1 as DFQATT and CDR2 as SNEGSKA (reference sequence). CDR3: CSARVPTSAKNIQYF. CDR3 coding DNA: TGCAGTGCTAGAGTCCCTACTTCAGCCAAAAACATTCAGTACTTC.

The genes are TRBV7-9 and TRBJ2-5; 9 bases fit TRBD2. Germline CDR1 reads SEHNR; CDR2 reads FQNEAQ (reference sequence). The CDR3 consists of 14 residues. V was pared by 5 bases and J by 9 bases, with 10 bases of the junction left unmatched. The CDR3 nucleotides read TGTGCCAGCAGCCCAACTAGCGGGCCAGTGGCCCAGTACTTC. It specifies CASSPTSGPVAQYF.

The V and J genes are TRBV10-2 and TRBJ2-7, with 8 positions matching TRBD2. This CDR3 has 13 amino acids. Per the germline V gene, CDR1 is WSHSY and CDR2 is SAAADI. Trimming cost V 7 bases and J 2 bases; bases outside gene matches: 4. CDR3 sequence (DNA): TGCGCCAGCAAAACTAGCGGAACCTACGAGCAGTACTTC. It codes for CASKTSGTYEQYF.

In regard to this clonotype: This probably arose from a read error, given a far larger clone one base away. This chain connects TRBV7-9 to TRBJ2-7; D might be TRBD1 (6 bases). The CDR3 sequence is 13 residues long. Germline CDR1 SEHNR, CDR2 FQNEAQ (reference sequence). The V and J ends lost 5 bases and 11 bases respectively, with 19 bases between them. For the CDR3, the DNA is TGTGCCAGCAGCCTCGGGACACCCCCAGAAGAGTACTTC. This codes for CASSLGTPPEEYF.